The 20 T cell receptor beta chains below all came from one sample that was sequenced in a study of human T cells and chemical hapten exposure. Documented time point: pre-sensitization, week 0. The treatment was: therapeutic diphenylcyclopropenone sensitization with weekly scalp DPC. One entry per CDR3 protein, called by TCRdb with MiXCR from the RACE reads. In the table there are some 330,000 distinct CDR3 sequences, roughly 6% of which are singletons. The material sequenced was whole blood, taken in connection with sensitization to the hapten diphenylcyclopropenone (DPC). The receptors here all came from a woman younger than 35 with alopecia areata. Some clones in this sample may be carry-over from other donors' samples.

Many counts were recorded for this clonotype. V and J are TRBV28 and TRBJ1-1; D unclear. The CDR3 consists of 13 residues. Trimming removed 8 bases from V and 0 bases from J, with 10 bases in between. Per the germline V gene, CDR1 is MDHEN and CDR2 is SYDVKM. The CDR3: CASLVDMNTEAFF. DNA of the CDR3: TGTGCCAGCTTAGTAGACATGAACACTGAAGCTTTCTTT.

The J gene is TRBJ2-1, the V gene TRBV6-5, with D possibly being TRBD2 (6 bases). Germline V lookup: CDR1 MNHEY, CDR2 SVGAGI. This CDR3 comprises 17 residues. The V gene lost 6 bases and the J gene lost 0 bases, with 18 bases spanning the gap. The CDR3 bases are TGTGCCAGCAGGCCCTCCCCCGGGGGAAGCTCCTACAATGAGCAGTTCTTC. Its translation is CASRPSPGGSSYNEQFF.

This clonotype appeared a few times. The V call is TRBV6-5, the J call TRBJ2-3, with 8 positions matching TRBD2. Germline V lookup: CDR1 MNHEY, CDR2 SVGAGI. The CDR3 has 16 residues. V was clipped by 5 bases and J by 0 bases; unmatched bases: 7. CDR3 residues: CASSRTSRPSTDTQYF. For the CDR3, the DNA is TGTGCCAGCAGTAGGACTAGCAGGCCTAGCACAGATACGCAGTATTTT.

This clonotype occurred many times. The gene calls are TRBV6-1 and TRBJ2-5, with D hard to call. Deletions cut 9 bases from V and 2 bases from J, with 13 bases between. Germline CDR1 is MNHNS and CDR2 is SASEGT. This CDR3 is built from 13 residues. The CDR3 bases are TGTGCCAGTTGGCCAGCTAATCAAGAGACCCAGTACTTC. Protein product: CASWPANQETQYF.

This sequence joins TRBV12-3 or TRBV12-4 and TRBJ1-1; D remains unclear. This CDR3 spans 14 amino acids. With 3 bases removed from V and 1 base from J, the gap between germline ends came to 9 bases. The CDR3 nucleotides are TGTGCCAGCAGTTTTGTGTCGGCGAACACTGAAGCTTTCTTT. Amino acid sequence: CASSFVSANTEAFF.

This clonotype was seen only a few times. V usage is TRBV28 and J usage is TRBJ1-5; D gene uncertain. The germline CDR1 and CDR2 sequences are MDHEN and SYDVKM. The V gene lost 8 bases and the J gene lost 0 bases, with 14 bases spanning the gap. The CDR3 extends over 15 amino acids. This chain's CDR3 is CASGVWTVSNQPQHF. CDR3 DNA: TGTGCCAGCGGGGTATGGACTGTTAGCAATCAGCCCCAGCATTTT.

This clonotype occurred many times. This chain joins TRBV29-1 and TRBJ2-5; 8 nucleotides agree with TRBD2. Germline loops: CDR1 SQVTM, CDR2 ANQGSEA. This CDR3 has 15 amino acids. The trim removed 3 bases at V and 4 bases at J, leaving 10 bases unmatched. CDR3 protein: CSVERAAGGSETQYF. The CDR3, as DNA: TGCAGCGTTGAGCGGGCCGCGGGGGGTTCAGAGACCCAGTACTTC.

The rearrangement links TRBV19 to TRBJ2-2, with TRBD2 matching over 9 bases. The V gene end was trimmed by 3 bases and the J gene end by 7 bases; junction bases not matched to a gene: 6. CDR3 length equals 15 residues. Germline V gene sequence: CDR1 LNHDA, CDR2 SQIVND (reference sequence). The CDR3 coding sequence is TGTGCCAGTAGTATTGTTAGCGGGGGAATCGGGGAGCTGTTTTTT. This encodes CASSIVSGGIGELFF.

V is TRBV6-5 and J is TRBJ2-3; the match to TRBD2 covers 8 bases. Germline CDR1 MNHEY, CDR2 SVGAGI. The V segment lost 2 bases and the J segment 2 bases; nucleotides outside the gene matches: 6. This CDR3 is built from 16 residues. CDR3 in amino acids: CASSYEAGEITDTQYF. DNA of the CDR3: TGTGCCAGCAGTTACGAAGCGGGGGAGATCACAGATACGCAGTATTTT.

The chain carries TRBV6-5 and TRBJ1-2, with D unclear. The CDR3 runs to 14 residues. V gave up 2 bases and J gave up 2 bases, with 9 bases separating them. The germline CDR1 and CDR2 sequences are MNHEY and SVGAGI. This chain's CDR3 is CASSYDELNYGYTF. The CDR3 DNA is TGTGCCAGCAGTTACGACGAACTGAACTATGGCTACACCTTC.

With respect to this clonotype: One junction end does not reproduce the germline sequence, and a read error may be involved. J is TRBJ2-3 and V is TRBV7-9; 9 nucleotides align to TRBD2. The germline CDR1 and CDR2 sequences are SEHNR and FQNEAQ (reference sequence). CDR3 length: 12 amino acids. The CDR3 loop reads CVSSGGTDTQYF. CDR3 DNA: TGTGTCAGCAGCGGGGGGACAGATACGCAGTATTTT.

V gene TRBV12-3 or TRBV12-4 combines with J gene TRBJ2-4; D unresolved. This CDR3 has 15 amino acids. V lost 6 bases, J lost 1 base, and 13 bases lay in between. The DNA of the CDR3 is TGTGCCAGCAGCCCCCCGGGTCGTGCCAAAAACATTCAGTACTTC. Translating it yields CASSPPGRAKNIQYF.

This clonotype has only a few counts. The chain has TRBV5-1 and TRBJ1-2; unclear D gene. Trimming cost V 4 bases and J 4 bases, with 11 bases left between them. The CDR3 consists of 13 residues. Germline V CDR1 and CDR2: SGHRS, YFSETQ. The CDR3 here is CASSPDRPYGYTF. DNA for the CDR3: TGCGCCAGCAGCCCGGACCGGCCCTATGGCTACACCTTC.

The chain employs TRBV4-3 and TRBJ1-2; D unclear. V was clipped by 1 base and J by 2 bases, with 11 bases between them. Germline CDR1 reads LGHNA; CDR2 reads YSLEER. The CDR3 runs 15 residues. CDR3 DNA sequence: TGCGCCAGCAGCCAAGGTTTAGGGATAAACTATGGCTACACCTTC. The encoded protein is CASSQGLGINYGYTF.

The sample holds many counts of this clonotype. This chain links TRBV7-2 with TRBJ2-6; D is ambiguous. Germline V lookup: CDR1 SGHTA, CDR2 FQGNSA. CDR3 length equals 15 residues. V shed 6 bases and J shed 0 bases, with 9 bases lying between them. The CDR3 DNA follows: TGTGCCAGCAGACGTATAGACTCTGGGGCCAACGTCCTGACTTTC. Residues: CASRRIDSGANVLTF. Drawing the rest from reference TRBV7-2 and TRBJ2-6, the complete variable domain is GAGVSQSPSNKVTEKGKDVELRCDPISGHTALYWYRQSLGQGLEFLIYFQGNSAPDKSGLPSDRFSAERTGGSVSTLTIQRTQQEDSAVYLCASRRIDSGANVLTFGAGSRLTVL.

This clonotype was counted at least ten times. The chain employs TRBV11-2 and TRBJ2-3; tentatively, D is TRBD2 (5 bases). This CDR3 is 15 amino acids long. Germline CDR1 is SGHAT and CDR2 is FQNNGV. V was shortened by 0 bases and J by 14 bases, with 21 bases between the two germline ends. The DNA for the CDR3 is TGTGCCAGCAGCTTAGATCCCCCTACTAGTGCTATTATGTATTTT. Encoded protein: CASSLDPPTSAIMYF.

There are a few counts of this clonotype. This sequence joins TRBV9 and TRBJ2-1; 7 nucleotides line up with TRBD1. With V trimmed by 0 bases and J by 2 bases, 2 bases remained unmatched. Germline CDR1 SGDLS, CDR2 YYNGEE. The length of the CDR3 is 15 residues. In DNA, the CDR3 is TGTGCCAGCAGCGTAGCCGGGACAGCCTACAATGAGCAGTTCTTC. Its translation is CASSVAGTAYNEQFF.

This clonotype was counted a few times. The rearrangement links TRBV20-1 to TRBJ1-6; 9 bases are a match to TRBD1. V was clipped by 5 bases and J by 2 bases; unmatched bases: 7. The CDR3 is 16 residues long. Germline V lookup: CDR1 DFQATT, CDR2 SNEGSKA (reference sequence). The CDR3 here is CSASTGGTAYNSPLHF. CDR3 bases: TGCAGTGCTTCCACAGGGGGCACGGCCTATAATTCACCCCTCCACTTT.

V gene TRBV6-1 combines with J gene TRBJ2-3; TRBD2 matches at 10 bases. The CDR3 is made up of 17 amino acids. The ends lost 11 bases at V and 0 bases at J; junction bases unmatched: 14. Germline V gives CDR1 MNHNS, CDR2 SASEGT. The CDR3 spells CAGRGASGGASTDTQYF. In DNA form, the CDR3 reads TGTGCCGGACGAGGGGCTAGCGGGGGCGCAAGCACAGATACGCAGTATTTT.

This clonotype has more than one count but fewer than ten. V gene TRBV14 combines with J gene TRBJ2-3; TRBD2 is a possible D gene (5 bases). V shed 1 base and J shed 5 bases, with 13 bases lying between them. The length of the CDR3 is 15 residues. The V gene's germline CDR1 is SGHDN and CDR2 FVKESK. The chain's CDR3 is CASSQGGGNGDTQYF. The CDR3 DNA is TGTGCCAGCAGCCAAGGCGGAGGAAATGGAGATACGCAGTATTTT.